This T cell receptor (beta chain) is drawn from a study of T-cell reconstitution after alpha-beta-depleted transplantation in children. Study findings and constraints: By one year post-transplant, T-cell counts and diversity largely arose from T cells that were newly produced.

The ends lost 5 bases at V and 8 bases at J; junction bases unmatched: 11. CDR3 length: 15 residues. The germline gives CDR1 ENHRY, CDR2 SYGVKD. During its preparation, the TCRbeta library received unique molecular identifiers. TCRdb processed the PCR reads anew with MiXCR; each CDR3 protein has one entry. This sample has 200,000 to 250,000 distinct CDR3 sequences, with around 9.9% found just once. This clonotype was detected many times. Its antigen is unidentified. The chain has TRBV10-3 and TRBJ1-1; TRBD1 agrees at 10 bases. Material: PBMCs, obtained before TCRalphabeta/CD19-depleted stem cell transplant. The origin of this receptor is a child less than two years old with acute myeloid leukemia, due to receive a stem cell transplant. Here the CDR3 DNA reads TGTGCCATCAGTCCTACCGGGACAGGGGCCCAAGAAGCTTTCTTT. Translation: CAISPTGTGAQEAFF.